This T cell receptor beta chain was found in a study of vaccination and CD4 T cells after COVID-19. Treatment here: roughly ten-day PBMC culture with coronavirus spike peptide pools or control peptides (ViraFEST assay). With the Oncomine TCR Beta short-read assay, DNA from cultured CD4+ T cells was sequenced. The template was genomic DNA from cultured CD4+ T cells. Each CDR3 protein is one row after TCRdb ran MiXCR on the PCR reads. Found here are under 10,000 distinct CDR3 sequences, around 60% of them singletons; the top ten hold about 29%. As regards this clonotype: Antigen: not known.

Germline values: CDR1 SGHTA, CDR2 FQGNSA. The CDR3 totals 15 residues. The V end was cut by 1 base, the J end by 2 bases, with 11 bases between. This clonotype was sampled from a human donor who had recovered from COVID-19. The V gene is TRBV7-2, the J gene TRBJ2-5; tentative D call: TRBD2 (6 bases). Sequenced material: CD4+ T cells from blood, cultured in vitro. DNA of the CDR3: TGTGCCAGCAGCTTAGGTAGCGCGGGACAAGAGACCCAGTACTTC. Translating it yields CASSLGSAGQETQYF.